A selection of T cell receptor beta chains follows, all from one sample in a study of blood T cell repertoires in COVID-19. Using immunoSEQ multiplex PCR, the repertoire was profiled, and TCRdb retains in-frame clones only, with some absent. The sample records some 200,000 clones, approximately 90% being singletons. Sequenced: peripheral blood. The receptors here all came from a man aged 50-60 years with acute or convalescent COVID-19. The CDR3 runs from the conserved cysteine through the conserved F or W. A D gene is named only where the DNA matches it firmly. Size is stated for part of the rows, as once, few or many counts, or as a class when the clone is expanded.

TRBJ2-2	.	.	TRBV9	CASSVVAGDTGELFF	TGTGCCAGCAGCGTAGTGGCAGGGGACACCGGGGAGCTGTTTTTT
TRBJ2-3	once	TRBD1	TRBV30	CAWSAGTGLSTDTQYF	TGTGCCTGGAGTGCTGGGACAGGGTTAAGCACAGATACGCAGTATTTT
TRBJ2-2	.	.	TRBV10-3	CAISEGPGSNGELFF	TGTGCCATCAGTGAGGGGCCAGGGTCCAACGGGGAGCTGTTTTTT
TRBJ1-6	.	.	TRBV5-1	CASRSGASSYNSPLHF	TGCGCCAGCAGATCGGGAGCAAGCTCCTATAATTCACCCCTCCACTTT
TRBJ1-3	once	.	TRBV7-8	CASSLYEGTRGNTIYF	TGTGCCAGCAGCTTATACGAAGGGACAAGGGGAAACACCATATATTTT
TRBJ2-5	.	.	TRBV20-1	CSAPKETQYF	TGCAGTGCTCCTAAAGAGACCCAGTACTTC
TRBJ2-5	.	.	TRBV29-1	CSVASAMEETQYF	TGCAGCGTTGCTTCAGCAATGGAGGAGACCCAGTACTTC
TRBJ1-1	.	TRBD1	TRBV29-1	CSARQGMNTEAFF	TGCAGCGCTAGACAGGGGATGAACACTGAAGCTTTCTTT
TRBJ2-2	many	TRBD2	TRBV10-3	CAIRTSNTGELFF	TGTGCCATCAGGACTAGCAACACCGGGGAGCTGTTTTTT
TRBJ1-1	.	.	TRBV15	CATSRGGDLMRTEAFF	TGTGCCACCAGCAGAGGTGGAGACCTTATGCGCACTGAAGCTTTCTTT
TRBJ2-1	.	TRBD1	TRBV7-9	CASSRGQVLNEQFF	TGTGCCAGCAGCCGTGGACAGGTCTTGAATGAGCAGTTCTTC